The next 24 T cell receptor beta chains were all read from a single sample in a study of shared T cell receptors in the human thymus. TCRdb's table, derived via immunoSEQ multiplex PCR, lists solely in-frame clones and lacks some. The sample lists 700,000 or so clones, 80% to 90% occurring once. The same data also went into a second study, on human thymus T cells.

The sequencing input was thymocytes. The receptors come from a girl in the first two years of life with a congenital heart defect.

The rearrangement uses TRBV9 and TRBJ1-2, with D uncertain. The V end was cut by 0 bases, the J end by 6 bases, with 12 bases between. CDR1 and CDR2 from the germline V gene are SGDLS and YYNGEE. The CDR3 runs to 14 residues. CDR3 sequence reads: CASSVEQRGDGYTF. Here the CDR3 DNA reads TGTGCCAGCAGCGTAGAGCAGCGAGGAGATGGCTACACCTTC. Complete variable domain (other parts from reference TRBV9 and TRBJ1-2): DSGVTQTPKHLITATGQRVTLRCSPRSGDLSVYWYQQSLDQGLQFLIQYYNGEERAKGNILERFSAQQFPDLHSELNLSSLELGDSALYFCASSVEQRGDGYTFGSGTRLTVV.

V is TRBV7-8 and J is TRBJ1-5; D ambiguous. The CDR3 covers 15 residues. With 1 base removed from V and 1 base from J, the gap between germline ends came to 8 bases. CDR1 and CDR2 (germline): SGHVS, FQNEAQ. CDR3 in DNA: TGTGCCAGCAGCTTAGTGGGAGGGAGCAATCAGCCCCAGCATTTT. It specifies CASSLVGGSNQPQHF.

The V gene is TRBV29-1, the J gene TRBJ1-2; 12 bases map to TRBD1. The CDR3 loop spans 13 amino acids. Trimming cost V 7 bases and J 4 bases; bases outside gene matches: 4. Germline values: CDR1 SQVTM, CDR2 ANQGSEA. CDR3 nucleotides: TGCAGCGGGGGGACAGGGGGCCCCTATGGCTACACCTTC. This translates into CSGGTGGPYGYTF.

The rearrangement links TRBV5-8 to TRBJ2-5; no clear D gene. CDR1 is SGHTS, CDR2 YDEGEE, per germline. Trimming took 2 bases from V and 5 from J, leaving 7 bases between them. The CDR3 covers 12 residues. The CDR3 reads CASSLIMETQYF. The CDR3 DNA reads TGTGCCAGCAGCTTAATTATGGAGACCCAGTACTTC.

This chain joins TRBV28 and TRBJ2-1; D is undetermined. Germline V gene data show CDR1 as MDHEN and CDR2 as SYDVKM. The V end was cut by 2 bases, the J end by 0 bases, with 14 bases between. The CDR3 has 17 residues. This chain's CDR3 is CASSLGADSGSYNEQFF. The DNA of the CDR3 is TGTGCCAGCAGTTTAGGCGCCGACTCCGGCTCCTACAATGAGCAGTTCTTC.

This sequence joins TRBV11-2 and TRBJ2-3; maybe TRBD2 (5 bases). From germline, CDR1 is SGHAT and CDR2 FQNNGV. V gave up 6 bases and J gave up 2 bases, with 9 bases separating them. CDR3 length equals 13 residues. For the CDR3, the DNA is TGTGCCAGCAGTCGGACTGACACAGATACGCAGTATTTT. Amino acid sequence: CASSRTDTDTQYF.

The V call is TRBV29-1, the J call TRBJ2-5; 8 bases are shared with TRBD1. CDR3 size: 15 residues. Per the germline V gene, CDR1 is SQVTM and CDR2 is ANQGSEA. V shed 5 bases, J shed 1 base, and the junction held 9 bases outside the gene matches. The CDR3 spells CSVRTGRNIQETQYF. For the CDR3, the DNA is TGCAGCGTTAGGACAGGGAGAAACATCCAAGAGACCCAGTACTTC.

V gene TRBV27 combines with J gene TRBJ2-1; 12 positions agree with TRBD2. The CDR3 length is 19 residues. The trim removed 4 bases at V and 0 bases at J, leaving 10 bases unmatched. Germline V gives CDR1 MNHEY, CDR2 SMNVEV (reference sequence). The CDR3, as DNA: TGTGCCAGCAGTTCTAAATGGACTAGCGGGGAGAGCTCCTACAATGAGCAGTTCTTC. This gives the protein CASSSKWTSGESSYNEQFF.

The CDR3 here is CASSEARGGTTEAFF. The CDR3 DNA reads TGTGCCAGCAGTGAAGCTAGAGGAGGAACTACTGAAGCTTTCTTT. The chain employs TRBV2 and TRBJ1-1; D is undetermined. The CDR3 totals 15 residues. The ends were cut back, 0 bases at V and 5 bases at J, with 13 bases in the middle. In germline, CDR1 is SNHLY, CDR2 FYNNEI.

The CDR3 loop is CASRLNSRGLNTEAFF. CDR3 DNA: TGCGCCAGCAGACTCAATTCCAGGGGGCTGAACACTGAAGCTTTCTTT. The V gene is TRBV4-3, the J gene TRBJ1-1; TRBD1 aligns across 8 bases. Per germline, CDR1 LGHNA and CDR2 YSLEER. V dropped 6 bases and J dropped 0; count of bases not matched to a gene: 9. This CDR3 has 16 amino acids.

Here the CDR3 reads CASSTTPGRATFSYNEQFF. In nucleotides, the CDR3 is TGTGCCAGTAGTACAACCCCGGGCAGGGCAACTTTCTCCTACAATGAGCAGTTCTTC. The rearrangement links TRBV19 to TRBJ2-1; a weak D match, TRBD1 (5 bases). Germline V CDR1 and CDR2: LNHDA, SQIVND (reference sequence). Trimming took 4 bases from V and 0 from J, leaving 22 bases between them. The CDR3 is 19 residues long.

The chain is built from TRBV11-2 and TRBJ2-7; 7 positions match TRBD1. The J segment lost 3 bases and the V segment lost 5 bases, leaving 16 bases of the junction unmatched. The CDR3 contains 17 residues. Germline CDR1 is SGHAT and CDR2 is FQNNGV. The CDR3 coding sequence is TGTGCCAGCAGCAAAGACGAAGGGACAGCTATCGTCTACGAGCAGTACTTC. It codes for CASSKDEGTAIVYEQYF.

The V call is TRBV9, the J call TRBJ2-3, with 7 nucleotides matching TRBD2. The CDR3 consists of 14 residues. The J segment lost 4 bases and the V segment lost 2 bases, leaving 4 bases of the junction unmatched. Germline loops: CDR1 SGDLS, CDR2 YYNGEE. The CDR3, as DNA: TGTGCCAGCAGCGTGGGGGGGAGGGCAGATACGCAGTATTTT. Protein: CASSVGGRADTQYF.

The V gene is TRBV19, the J gene TRBJ1-2; the match to TRBD1 covers 9 bases. The CDR3 is 18 amino acids. Germline CDR1 reads LNHDA; CDR2 reads SQIVND (reference sequence). V gave up 2 bases and J gave up 2 bases; unmatched junction bases: 12. In DNA, the CDR3 is TGTGCCAGTAGTATATTATCCCCGGGACAGGGCCCCAACTATGGCTACACCTTC. It specifies CASSILSPGQGPNYGYTF.

The chain recombines TRBV5-1 with TRBJ2-1; TRBD2 might be the D (5 bases). This CDR3 is built from 14 residues. V was pared by 7 bases and J by 2 bases, with 13 bases between. Germline CDR1 SGHRS, CDR2 YFSETQ. The CDR3, as DNA: TGCGCCAGCTCACGCCCCGGGGCCTACAATGAGCAGTTCTTC. This gives the protein CASSRPGAYNEQFF.

The chain is built from TRBV29-1 and TRBJ2-5; D possibly corresponds to TRBD1 (5 bases). V was pared by 5 bases and J by 0 bases, with 19 bases between. CDR1 and CDR2 (germline): SQVTM, ANQGSEA. CDR3 size: 16 residues. CDR3 in amino acids: CSVPDRNNLYQETQYF. The CDR3, as DNA: TGCAGCGTTCCCGACAGAAACAATCTTTACCAAGAGACCCAGTACTTC.

This clone appeared once. This rearrangement joins TRBV9 to TRBJ2-3; 11 bases align to TRBD2. Trimming removed 0 bases from V and 4 bases from J; junction bases left unmatched: 13. This CDR3 region has 19 residues. The germline gives CDR1 SGDLS, CDR2 YYNGEE. The CDR3 DNA sequence: TGTGCCAGCAGCGTAGGAGGACCCATAGCGGGGGGGCTCCCAGATACGCAGTATTTT. It specifies CASSVGGPIAGGLPDTQYF.

The chain joins TRBV7-8 to TRBJ1-2; TRBD1 matches 8 bases. The CDR3 consists of 18 residues. Trimming took 3 bases from V and 3 from J; bases not matched to a gene: 15. Germline V lookup: CDR1 SGHVS, CDR2 FQNEAQ. CDR3 sequence: CASSFPESYRGKDYGYTF. The CDR3 nucleotides are TGTGCCAGCAGCTTTCCGGAATCTTACAGGGGGAAGGACTATGGCTACACCTTC.

This clone was detected once. The CDR3 coding sequence is TGCAGCGTTACCGGGACACCAGTCATGAACACTGAAGCTTTCTTT. It codes for CSVTGTPVMNTEAFF. This chain links TRBV29-1 with TRBJ1-1; D is possibly TRBD1 (6 bases). The V gene lost 5 bases and the J gene lost 0 bases, with 16 bases spanning the gap. Germline-derived CDR1 and CDR2 are SQVTM and ANQGSEA. The CDR3 loop spans 15 amino acids.

This rearrangement joins TRBV25-1 to TRBJ1-3, with D hard to call. V lost 2 bases and J 2 bases, leaving 16 bases between the germline ends. The CDR3 totals 17 residues. CDR1 is MGHDK and CDR2 is SYGVNS in the germline V gene. As DNA, the CDR3 is TGTGCCAGCAGTGAACGAAACATCCGGGAGGCTGGAAACACCATATATTTT. Amino acid sequence: CASSERNIREAGNTIYF.

This rearrangement joins TRBV11-2 to TRBJ1-3; TRBD1 agrees at 7 bases. The junction had 13 bases not matched to a gene; V was cut back by 5 bases and J by 0 bases. Per germline, CDR1 SGHAT and CDR2 FQNNGV. The CDR3 loop spans 18 amino acids. CDR3 region: CASSDDRVFFSSGNTIYF. Here the CDR3 DNA reads TGTGCCAGCAGCGACGACAGGGTTTTCTTCAGCTCTGGAAACACCATATATTTT.

This clone was observed a handful of times. The chain links TRBV4-1 to TRBJ2-1, with D tentatively TRBD1 (5 bases). CDR3 length equals 17 residues. Germline CDR1 is MGHRA and CDR2 is YSYEKL. Trimming took 4 bases from V and 0 from J, leaving 16 bases between them. CDR3 protein: CASSPKWGRGSYNEQFF. The CDR3 DNA reads TGCGCCAGCAGCCCTAAGTGGGGAAGGGGCTCCTACAATGAGCAGTTCTTC.

This chain joins TRBV28 and TRBJ2-6, with 9 bases that match TRBD1. Germline trimming cut 8 bases from V and 0 bases from J; bases unmatched to any gene: 2. The CDR3 totals 15 residues. From germline, CDR1 is MDHEN and CDR2 SYDVKM. The CDR3 is CASGQGRSGANVLTF. CDR3 bases: TGTGCCAGCGGACAGGGGCGCTCTGGGGCCAACGTCCTGACTTTC.

J is TRBJ2-3 and V is TRBV10-3, with D possibly being TRBD2 (5 bases). The CDR3 has 12 amino acids. The ends were cut back, 8 bases at V and 3 bases at J, with 9 bases in the middle. The germline V gene encodes CDR1 ENHRY and CDR2 SYGVKD. CDR3 sequence: CAIGGWTDTQYF. The CDR3 DNA sequence: TGTGCCATCGGAGGTTGGACAGATACGCAGTATTTT.